The 17 T cell receptor beta chains below all came from one sample that was sequenced in a study of draining lymph node invasion in breast cancer. Cells sorted as CD4+ CD45RA- CD25high were taken as memory regulatory T cells. TCRdb re-called the bulk RNA-seq reads through MiXCR, storing one row per CDR3 protein. The sample lists approximately 3,100 distinct CDR3 sequences; less than 65% were seen once. The specimen sequenced was sorted memory Tregs from a lymph node. The source of these receptors is a female donor with luminal breast cancer.

In this sample, this clonotype turned up once. The genes are TRBV20-1 and TRBJ2-3; 11 bases line up with TRBD2. J lost 3 bases, V lost 0 bases, and 2 bases had no gene match. Per the germline V gene, CDR1 is DFQATT and CDR2 is SNEGSKA (reference sequence). The CDR3 totals 15 residues. CDR3 amino acids: CSARELAGGTDTQYF. CDR3 in DNA: TGCAGTGCTAGAGAGCTAGCGGGGGGAACAGATACGCAGTATTTT.

This clonotype was counted only a few times. The junction does not match germline at one end; this may be a read error. This chain joins TRBV7-7 and TRBJ2-2; perhaps TRBD2 as D (6 bases). The CDR3 spans 15 residues. Germline V gene lookup returns CDR1 SSHAT and CDR2 FNYEAQ (reference sequence). CDR3 in DNA: TGTGCTAGCAGGCCCCTAGCGTTGGTACCCGGGGAGCTGTTTTTT. It is translated as CASRPLALVPGELFF. Full variable domain (outside the CDR3, taken from reference TRBV7-7 and TRBJ2-2): GAGVSQSPRYKVTKRGQDVTLRCDPISSHATLYWYQQALGQGPEFLTYFNYEAQPDKSGLPSDRFSAERPEGSISTLTIQRTEQRDSAMYRCASRPLALVPGELFFGEGSRLTVL.

The chain couples TRBV5-1 to TRBJ2-3; D possibly corresponds to TRBD2 (6 bases). The germline V and J ends were trimmed by 4 bases and 2 bases, with 14 bases remaining between them. Germline V gives CDR1 SGHRS, CDR2 YFSETQ. The CDR3 loop spans 15 amino acids. Here the CDR3 DNA reads TGCGCCAGCAGCCCTGGGATAGCGGACACAGATACGCAGTATTTT. Translated, it gives CASSPGIADTDTQYF.

Comment on this clonotype: At one of its ends the junction is not consistent with the germline gene, which may arise from a read error. This sequence joins TRBV7-7 and TRBJ2-5; TRBD2 aligns across 9 bases. This CDR3 comprises 14 residues. Germline-derived CDR1 and CDR2 are SSHAT and FNYEAQ (reference sequence). This CDR3 reads CASSLKRGAETQYF. The CDR3 nucleotides are TGTGCTAGCAGCTTAAAGCGGGGGGCAGAGACCCAGTACTTC.

The V call is TRBV5-1, the J call TRBJ2-7, with D perhaps assigned TRBD1 or TRBD2 (6 bases each). Trimming pared 2 bases from V and 12 bases from J, leaving 21 bases between. Germline assignment: CDR1 SGHRS and CDR2 YFSETQ. The CDR3 contains 14 residues. The CDR3 nucleotides read TGCGCCAGCAGCTTTGGAGGGGACAACTACCTCAGGTACTTC. It codes for CASSFGGDNYLRYF.

The chain couples TRBV6-5 to TRBJ2-7; possibly TRBD2 for D (6 bases). The CDR3 runs to 16 residues. From germline, CDR1 is MNHEY and CDR2 SVGAGI. V lost 8 bases and J lost 3, with 23 bases in between. CDR3 nucleotides: TGTGCCAGCGGGACTGCCCGAAGAGGAAATTTCTACGAGCAGTACTTC. Translating gives CASGTARRGNFYEQYF.

On this clonotype itself: At one end, the junction sequence differs from germline, possibly due to a read error. V and J are TRBV2 and TRBJ2-5; 10 nucleotides agree with TRBD1. Germline V gene data show CDR1 as SNHLY and CDR2 as FYNNEI. The CDR3 consists of 13 residues. The CDR3 is CATSGTGEEAQYF. CDR3 nucleotide sequence: TGTGCCACCTCCGGGACAGGGGAAGAGGCCCAGTACTTC.

The genes are TRBV7-2 and TRBJ2-5, with D perhaps TRBD1 or TRBD2 (6 bases each). CDR3 length equals 14 residues. The germline V gene encodes CDR1 SGHTA and CDR2 FQGNSA. Deletions cut 2 bases from V and 1 base from J, with 8 bases between. The CDR3 nucleotides are TGTGCCAGCAGCTTACGGGGGCCCCAAGAGACCCAGTACTTC. Protein: CASSLRGPQETQYF.

This chain connects TRBV6-4 to TRBJ2-2; 9 bases are a match to TRBD2. Trimming cost V 5 bases and J 6 bases; bases outside gene matches: 7. This CDR3 has 15 amino acids. The germline CDR1 and CDR2 sequences are MRHNA and SNTAGT. The CDR3 sequence is CASSPTSGFPGELFF. The CDR3 DNA sequence: TGTGCCAGCAGTCCAACTAGCGGGTTTCCCGGGGAGCTGTTTTTT.

Points on this clonotype: This may be a read error, as it is one base from a much larger clone. This sequence joins TRBV6-5 and TRBJ1-2; maybe TRBD1 (6 bases). The CDR3 consists of 15 residues. Germline-derived CDR1 and CDR2 are MNHEY and SVGAGI. CDR3 DNA sequence: TGTACCAGCAGTTACTCCACAGGGCCCCACTATGGCTACACCTTC. As protein: CTSSYSTGPHYGYTF.

Remarks on this clonotype: Relative to the germline gene, one junction end is altered; a read error may explain this. This chain joins TRBV7-6 and TRBJ2-5; D is unclear. Germline loops: CDR1 SGHVS, CDR2 FNYEAQ. This CDR3 contains 13 residues. CDR3 amino acids: CASSLAGRETQYF. The CDR3 DNA follows: TGTGCTAGCAGCTTAGCCGGGCGCGAGACCCAGTACTTC.

The chain is built from TRBV7-2 and TRBJ1-2; D is possibly TRBD1 (5 bases). The V end was cut by 6 bases, the J end by 0 bases, with 17 bases between. Germline assignment: CDR1 SGHTA and CDR2 FQGNSA. CDR3 length: 16 amino acids. The chain's CDR3 is CASSYHGGGSNYGYTF. In DNA, the CDR3 is TGTGCCAGCAGTTATCACGGGGGGGGGTCTAACTATGGCTACACCTTC.

The chain combines TRBV11-2 with TRBJ1-5; D not resolved. Germline CDR1 reads SGHAT; CDR2 reads FQNNGV. The CDR3 is 15 amino acids. The V gene lost 8 bases and the J gene lost 3 bases, with 17 bases spanning the gap. CDR3 sequence: CASSPGDRLNQPQHF. The DNA of the CDR3 is TGTGCCAGCTCACCGGGAGACCGGCTCAATCAGCCCCAGCATTTT.

The chain is built from TRBV20-1 and TRBJ1-4; TRBD1 aligns across 7 bases. The CDR3 totals 13 residues. Germline values: CDR1 DFQATT, CDR2 SNEGSKA (reference sequence). V dropped 5 bases and J dropped 10; count of bases not matched to a gene: 10. The CDR3 DNA reads as TGCAGTGCTCCTGACAGGGCAGTTGGAAAACTGTTTTTT. Its protein is CSAPDRAVGKLFF.

The chain uses TRBV6-1 and TRBJ1-2; D unresolved. CDR3 length: 14 residues. The V end lost 6 bases, the J end lost 4 bases, and 15 bases lay between the germline ends. Germline V gene sequence: CDR1 MNHNS, CDR2 SASEGT. The CDR3 spells CASRPPVRSYGYTF. CDR3 coding DNA: TGTGCCAGCAGACCTCCCGTGAGGAGCTATGGCTACACCTTC.

CDR3 in DNA: TGTGCCAGCAGCTCCGGGACTAGCGGGAGGCCGGGGCAAGAGACCCAGTACTTC. This translates into CASSSGTSGRPGQETQYF. The gene calls are TRBV7-8 and TRBJ2-5; 15 bases map to TRBD2. Germline V CDR1 and CDR2: SGHVS, FQNEAQ. The CDR3 runs to 18 residues. The J segment lost 2 bases and the V segment lost 4 bases, leaving 8 bases of the junction unmatched.

This chain links TRBV7-2 with TRBJ1-1, with TRBD1 matching 8 bases. Germline CDR1 and CDR2: SGHTA and FQGNSA. The CDR3 has 14 amino acids. Losses at the gene ends were 5 bases for V and 4 bases for J; bases not matched to a gene: 6. The CDR3 DNA reads TGTGCCAGCAGCCCGCGACAGGGGTTCACTGAAGCTTTCTTT. It codes for CASSPRQGFTEAFF. Full variable domain (remainder filled in from reference TRBV7-2 and TRBJ1-1): GAGVSQSPSNKVTEKGKDVELRCDPISGHTALYWYRQSLGQGLEFLIYFQGNSAPDKSGLPSDRFSAERTGGSVSTLTIQRTQQEDSAVYLCASSPRQGFTEAFFGQGTRLTVV.